The source of this T cell receptor (beta chain) is a study of blood T cell repertoires in COVID-19. Repertoires were generated with immunoSEQ multiplex PCR, while TCRdb's copy carries only in-frame clones and drops some. This table has about 370,000 clones, about 89% appearing once. The source is a woman aged 40 to 50 who had been exposed to COVID-19. The sequenced sample was PBMCs or T cells enriched from blood (not recorded which).

The CDR3 loop is CASSARDNALTGANVLTF. In DNA form, the CDR3 reads TGTGCCAGTAGTGCCAGGGACAATGCCTTAACTGGGGCCAACGTCCTGACTTTC. V is TRBV19 and J is TRBJ2-6; D is possibly TRBD1 (6 bases). This CDR3 comprises 18 residues. Germline loops: CDR1 LNHDA, CDR2 SQIVND (reference sequence). Trimming took off 5 bases at V and 2 bases at J, with 19 bases between the two ends.